This TCR beta chain was recorded in a study of control samples from healthy donors and cancer patients. This CDR3 spans 14 amino acids. V gave up 3 bases and J gave up 3 bases, with 11 bases separating them. The germline gives CDR1 LNHDA, CDR2 SQIVND (reference sequence). The data were produced by immunoSEQ multiplex PCR, yet TCRdb's version contains in-frame clones alone and is incomplete. The sample lists 150,000 to 200,000 clones, just over 90% occurring once. The chain links TRBV19 to TRBJ1-1; D remains ambiguous. Sequenced sample: blood. This receptor was identified in a man aged 25 to 40 in good health. CDR3 in amino acids: CASSIGGTDTEAFF. The CDR3 nucleotides read TGTGCCAGTAGTATCGGCGGAACAGACACTGAAGCTTTCTTT.